The rows below give T cell receptor beta chains drawn from one sample of a study of cytomegalovirus exposure and HLA in healthy donors. Some clones are missing from TCRdb's copy, which holds only in-frame ones; the method was immunoSEQ multiplex PCR. The sample lists some 140,000 clones, 70% to 90% occurring once. The sample taken for sequencing was PBMCs. These receptors all stem from a woman aged 40 to 49 in good health and CMV-seropositive. Both conserved end residues are part of each CDR3. Each record gives: D gene, V gene, clone size, J gene, CDR3 DNA, CDR3 protein. The D gene is left open where the match is weak. Part of the rows lack a size; the others show once, few, many or a class for expanded clones.

.,TRBV7-9,.,TRBJ1-2,TGTGCCAGCAGCTTAGCGCTGGGGGAGGGTTCTGGCTACACCTTC,CASSLALGEGSGYTF
.,TRBV29-1,.,TRBJ1-2,TGCAGCGTTCGAGAACAGACCAACTATGGCTACACCTTC,CSVREQTNYGYTF
TRBD1,TRBV15,.,TRBJ2-5,TGTGCCACCAGCGGAACAGGGGTATACCAAGAGACCCAGTACTTC,CATSGTGVYQETQYF
TRBD2,TRBV9,.,TRBJ2-1,TGTGCCAGCAGCGTCGGCGGGCAGGGTGGCGGGAGAGGGCACAATGAGCAGTTCTTC,CASSVGGQGGGRGHNEQFF
TRBD2,TRBV2,.,TRBJ2-2,TGTGCCAGCAAAGGACTAGCGGGAAACACCGGGGAGCTGTTTTTT,CASKGLAGNTGELFF
.,TRBV28,.,TRBJ2-7,TGTGCCAGCAGTTTAGAGTACGAGCAGTACTTC,CASSLEYEQYF
TRBD2,TRBV10-2,.,TRBJ2-7,TGCGCCAGCTTAGCGGGAGGGGTCGAGCAGTACTTC,CASLAGGVEQYF
TRBD2,TRBV6-1,.,TRBJ2-3,TGTGCCATAGCTAGCGGGAGTGGGTATACGCAGTATTTT,CAIASGSGYTQYF
.,TRBV28,once,TRBJ2-3,TGTGCCAGCAGCCTAGACTTAGGGAGAGATACGCAGTATTTT,CASSLDLGRDTQYF
TRBD2,TRBV15,.,TRBJ2-7,TGTGCCACCAGCAGAGATCTTGCGGGAGGAGGGTACGAGCAGTACTTC,CATSRDLAGGGYEQYF
TRBD1,TRBV27,.,TRBJ1-4,TGTGCCAGCCCGAGGACAGGGGAAGAAAAACTGTTTTTT,CASPRTGEEKLFF
.,TRBV30,.,TRBJ2-3,TGTGCCTGGGAACGGGAAGGCACAGATACGCAGTATTTT,CAWEREGTDTQYF
.,TRBV15,.,TRBJ2-7,TGTGCCACCAGCAGAGATACAGGGCCCTACGAGCAGTACTTC,CATSRDTGPYEQYF
TRBD1,TRBV5-1,.,TRBJ1-1,TGCGCCAGCAGCTTGGGACAGGGAGAAGCTTTCTTT,CASSLGQGEAFF
TRBD1,TRBV7-3,.,TRBJ2-3,TGTGCCAGCAGCCACTCGGGGGACAGGGAGAAGGAAGGGCAGTATTTT,CASSHSGDREKEGQYF
TRBD1,TRBV18,.,TRBJ2-7,TGTGCCAGCTCCCCGAGGGGGGACAGGGGAGGCTACGAGCAGTACTTC,CASSPRGDRGGYEQYF
.,TRBV7-6,.,TRBJ2-2,TGTGCCAGCAGCTCGACCGGGGAGCTGTTTTTT,CASSSTGELFF
TRBD1,TRBV5-1,once,TRBJ1-2,TGCGCCAGCAGCACCGACAGGGTCTATGGCTACACCTTC,CASSTDRVYGYTF
.,TRBV7-8,.,TRBJ1-2,TGTGCCAGCAGCCCAATAAGAGGGCTAGGCTACACCTTC,CASSPIRGLGYTF
TRBD2,TRBV14,.,TRBJ2-1,TGTGCCAGCAGCCTACAAGTGGGGACTAGCGGGAGCCTCCATGAGCAGTTCTTC,CASSLQVGTSGSLHEQFF
.,TRBV5-1,.,TRBJ1-1,TGCGCCAGCAGAAGGACCGGGGGGGCTGAAGCTTTCTTT,CASRRTGGAEAFF
TRBD2,TRBV30,.,TRBJ2-1,TGTGCCTGGAGCTCTGGGACTAGCGGGAACGTTCCTCTGTTCTTC,CAWSSGTSGNVPLFF
.,TRBV11-2,once,TRBJ1-2,TGTGCCAGCAGCTTACAGGGCTATGGCTACACCTTC,CASSLQGYGYTF
TRBD1,TRBV6-5,.,TRBJ2-6,TGTGCCAGCAGTCTCAGGGGGCGTGGGGCCAACGTCCTGACTTTC,CASSLRGRGANVLTF
TRBD2,TRBV7-8,once,TRBJ2-2,TGTGCCAGCAGCTCCGGACTAGCGGGGAACACCGGGGAGCTGTTTTTT,CASSSGLAGNTGELFF
.,TRBV27,.,TRBJ1-1,TGTGCCAGCAGTTTAGTCGCAGGGGCAATGAACACTGAAGCTTTCTTT,CASSLVAGAMNTEAFF
TRBD2,TRBV7-8,.,TRBJ2-7,TGTGCCAGCAGAATGGGGCTTAGCGGGAGGTCATTCTACGAGCAGTACTTC,CASRMGLSGRSFYEQYF
TRBD2,TRBV29-1,.,TRBJ2-3,TGCAGCGTTGAACTAGCGGTAGATACGCAGTATTTT,CSVELAVDTQYF
TRBD1,TRBV15,.,TRBJ2-5,TGTGCCACCGAATGGACAGGGGCCGAGACCCAGTACTTC,CATEWTGAETQYF
TRBD2,TRBV2,few,TRBJ2-3,TGTGCCAGCAGTGAACCTAGCGGGGTCACAGATACGCAGTATTTT,CASSEPSGVTDTQYF
TRBD2,TRBV19,once,TRBJ2-1,TGTGCCAGTAGTATGTCGGGAGGTTCGAATGAGCAGTTCTTC,CASSMSGGSNEQFF
TRBD1,TRBV10-3,.,TRBJ2-7,TGTGCCATCAGTGAGCCGGGACAGGGTTCCTACGAGCAGTACTTC,CAISEPGQGSYEQYF
.,TRBV27,.,TRBJ1-5,TGTGCCAGCAGTTTACGTGAACAGGGTTATCAGCCCCAGCATTTT,CASSLREQGYQPQHF
TRBD2,TRBV28,.,TRBJ2-2,TGTGCCAGCAGTTTGGGGGGGGACACCGGGGAGCTGTTTTTT,CASSLGGDTGELFF
TRBD2,TRBV5-4,.,TRBJ2-1,TGTGCCAGCAGCCTACTAGCGGGAGTGAACTACAATGAGCAGTTCTTC,CASSLLAGVNYNEQFF
.,TRBV29-1,.,TRBJ1-1,TGCAGCGTTGACGGGGGGGCAGGGGTAAGTCCCGAAGCTTTCTTT,CSVDGGAGVSPEAFF
.,TRBV13,.,TRBJ2-2,TGTGCCAGCAGCCAAGGGACTCCTCGCACCGGGGAGCTGTTTTTT,CASSQGTPRTGELFF